A selection of T cell receptor beta chains follows, all from one sample in a study of shared clonotypes between healthy human individuals. The method was immunoSEQ multiplex PCR; TCRdb's version includes in-frame clones alone and lacks a portion of them. The data show 450,000 to 500,000 clones, 81% seen once. Sequenced material: PBMCs. The receptors stem from a woman between 35 and 50 years old in good health. Some clones in this sample may be carry-over from other donors' samples. Both conserved end residues are part of each CDR3. A D gene is named only where the DNA matches it firmly. Part of the rows lack a size; the others show once, few, many or a class for expanded clones.

>TRBJ1-1|TRBV29-1|NA|TRBD1
TGCAGCGTTCTCGACAGGGTGAACACTGAAGCTTTCTTT
CSVLDRVNTEAFF
>TRBJ2-5|TRBV11-2|NA|NA
TGTGCCAGCAGCCGGGACAACCAAGAGACCCAGTACTTC
CASSRDNQETQYF
>TRBJ2-1|TRBV9|NA|NA
TGTGCCAGCAGCGTAGTTGTGGGAGCATACAATGAGCAGTTCTTC
CASSVVVGAYNEQFF
>TRBJ1-4|TRBV7-8|NA|NA
TGTGCCAGCAGCTCGGACTCCTTTGATGAAAAACTGTTTTTT
CASSSDSFDEKLFF
>TRBJ1-1|TRBV27|once|TRBD1
TGTGCCAGCACCCCCGAGGGACAGGGGTACACTGAAGCTTTCTTT
CASTPEGQGYTEAFF
>TRBJ1-4|TRBV5-1|NA|TRBD1
TGCGCCAGCAGCCCGGGACAGAATGAAAAACTGTTTTTT
CASSPGQNEKLFF
>TRBJ2-2|TRBV4-1|once|NA
TGCGCCAGCAGCCAAGTTCGGGAGACAGTGGAGCTGTTTTTT
CASSQVRETVELFF
>TRBJ2-3|TRBV9|few|TRBD1
TGTGCCAGCAGCAACCGACAGGGTACTTCAGATACGCAGTATTTT
CASSNRQGTSDTQYF
>TRBJ2-7|TRBV7-9|NA|NA
TGTGCCAGCAGCTTAGCTGCGTTCTACGAGCAGTACTTC
CASSLAAFYEQYF
>TRBJ2-2|TRBV11-2|NA|NA
TGTGCCAGCAGCTTATCTGCCACCGGGGAGCTGTTTTTT
CASSLSATGELFF
>TRBJ1-5|TRBV30|NA|TRBD1
TGTGCCTGGGGACAGGGTAGGAGCAATCAGCCCCAGCATTTT
CAWGQGRSNQPQHF
>TRBJ2-3|TRBV9|NA|NA
TGTGCCAGCAGCGTAGACTCTGGGCTGCTGACGCAGTATTTT
CASSVDSGLLTQYF
>TRBJ1-1|TRBV5-1|NA|NA
TGCGCCAGCAGCTTACACTTAATGGGGGAAGAAGCTTTCTTT
CASSLHLMGEEAFF
>TRBJ1-1|TRBV6-1|NA|TRBD1
TGTGCCAGCAGTGGCCGAGGACAGGGGAGAACTGAAGCTTTCTTT
CASSGRGQGRTEAFF
>TRBJ2-5|TRBV5-1|many|NA
TGCGCCAGCAGCTTGGAGGCGGGATCCAGAGAGACCCAGTACTTC
CASSLEAGSRETQYF
>TRBJ2-7|TRBV7-2|NA|TRBD2
TGTGCCAGCCTTGTGCTAGCGGGAGTGGGCGAGCAGTACTTC
CASLVLAGVGEQYF
>TRBJ2-5|TRBV6-1|NA|TRBD2
TGTGCCAGCGCCCTGAGCGGGAGACGGGAGACCCAGTACTTC
CASALSGRRETQYF
>TRBJ1-1|TRBV6-1|NA|NA
TGTGCCAGCAGGCCTACTCTTTCCGCTGAAGCTTTCTTT
CASRPTLSAEAFF
>TRBJ2-1|TRBV7-3|NA|NA
TGTGCCAGCAGCTTATTACCCTTCAATGAGCAGTTCTTC
CASSLLPFNEQFF
>TRBJ2-3|TRBV6-1|NA|TRBD2
TGTGCCAGCAGTGTCGGGACTAGCGGATTCACAGATACGCGGTATTTT
CASSVGTSGFTDTRYF
>TRBJ2-7|TRBV7-9|NA|TRBD2
TGTGCCAGCAGCTTGACTAGCGGGAGGGCCGCTAGGGTTTACGAGCAGTACTTC
CASSLTSGRAARVYEQYF
>TRBJ2-4|TRBV4-3|NA|TRBD1
TGCGCCAGCAGCGAAACCCCCTATCGGACAGGGATGGATAACATTCAGTACTTC
CASSETPYRTGMDNIQYF
>TRBJ1-1|TRBV9|NA|NA
TGTGCCAGCAGCGTAGATTGGAGTACTGAAGCTTTCTTT
CASSVDWSTEAFF
>TRBJ2-2|TRBV27|many|TRBD2
TGTGCCAGCAGTTTACTAGCGGGAGGGCTTACCGGGGAGCTGTTTTTT
CASSLLAGGLTGELFF
>TRBJ2-7|TRBV6-1|NA|TRBD2
TGTGCCAGCATATTGGGTAGCGGGAGCTCCTACGAGCAGTACTTC
CASILGSGSSYEQYF
>TRBJ2-3|TRBV19|NA|NA
TGTGCCAGTGGCCGTGTGGGACGCACAGATACGCAGTATTTT
CASGRVGRTDTQYF
>TRBJ2-7|TRBV19|NA|TRBD1
TGTGCCTCCCGGGACAGGGGCTTGTACGAGCAGTACTTC
CASRDRGLYEQYF
>TRBJ1-2|TRBV4-1|NA|NA
TGCGCCAGCAGCCAAGGGGCCGCTAGGTACTATGGCTACACCTTC
CASSQGAARYYGYTF
>TRBJ2-7|TRBV30|NA|NA
TGTGCCTGGAGTGCCCTCCCCAGGGAGAATGACTACGAGCAGTACTTC
CAWSALPRENDYEQYF
>TRBJ1-3|TRBV7-9|NA|NA
TGTGCCAGCAGGGCCCTGTTGACTGGAAACACCATATATTTT
CASRALLTGNTIYF
>TRBJ2-7|TRBV29-1|NA|TRBD1
TGCAGCGTTGGACAGGGGGTGTACGAGCAGTACTTC
CSVGQGVYEQYF
>TRBJ2-7|TRBV6-1|NA|NA
TGTGCCAGCAGTGGCAGGACAACTTTCGAGCAGTACTTC
CASSGRTTFEQYF
>TRBJ2-7|TRBV19|many|NA
TGTGCCACCAAGTATGGGAGGGACAGCTCGTACGAGCAGTACTTC
CATKYGRDSSYEQYF
>TRBJ1-1|TRBV28|NA|NA
TGTGCCAGCAGAAGGACGGTGAACACTGAAGCTTTCTTT
CASRRTVNTEAFF
>TRBJ1-6|TRBV4-3|NA|NA
TGCGCCAGCAGCCAAGCCTTCGGACAGATCGGCTCACCCCTCCACTTT
CASSQAFGQIGSPLHF
>TRBJ2-5|TRBV6-6|NA|NA
TGTGCCAGCAGTTACTCGGGGGAGACCCAGTACTTC
CASSYSGETQYF
>TRBJ1-4|TRBV18|NA|NA
TGTGCCAGCTCACCGGCCGGTGGGCGGGGACGTAATGAAAAACTGTTTTTT
CASSPAGGRGRNEKLFF
>TRBJ2-5|TRBV28|NA|NA
TGTGCCAGCAGTAGATTGACAGTAACGGGCCAAGAGACCCAGTACTTC
CASSRLTVTGQETQYF
>TRBJ2-5|TRBV19|NA|TRBD1
TGTGCCAGTAGTGTGGACAGGGGAGAGACCCAGTACTTC
CASSVDRGETQYF
>TRBJ1-1|TRBV10-3|NA|NA
TGTGCCATCGGTGGGGGGACTGGAGAAGCTTTCTTT
CAIGGGTGEAFF
>TRBJ2-7|TRBV5-1|NA|TRBD2
TGCGCCAGCAGCTTGGTAGCTAGCGGGATCTACGAGCAGTACTTC
CASSLVASGIYEQYF
>TRBJ2-7|TRBV5-6|many|NA
TGTGCCAGCAGCTTGAGGAGCTACGAGCAGTACTTC
CASSLRSYEQYF
>TRBJ2-1|TRBV6-1|NA|NA
TGTGCCCTCCTGGGACCAACCTACAATGAGCAGTTCTTC
CALLGPTYNEQFF
>TRBJ1-1|TRBV14|NA|NA
TGTGCCAGCAGCCACCTGGGGAGCACTGAAGCTTTCTTT
CASSHLGSTEAFF
>TRBJ1-4|TRBV4-2|NA|TRBD1
TGTGCCAGCAGCCATTCGTCAGGGGGCGGTGAAAAACTGTTTTTT
CASSHSSGGGEKLFF
>TRBJ2-3|TRBV28|few|TRBD2
TGTGCCAGCAGTTTATTGGGTAGCGGGAGCACAGATACGCAGTATTTT
CASSLLGSGSTDTQYF
>TRBJ1-3|TRBV9|once|NA
TGTGCCAGCAGCGTAGTGCCCGGCAGCTCTGGAAACACCATATATTTT
CASSVVPGSSGNTIYF
>TRBJ2-1|TRBV5-4|NA|NA
TGTGCCAGCAGCCCGGACAGTAGCTACAATGAGCAGTTCTTC
CASSPDSSYNEQFF
>TRBJ1-5|TRBV28|NA|NA
TGTGCCAGCAGGATACCGGGACACAATCAGCCCCAGCATTTT
CASRIPGHNQPQHF
>TRBJ2-4|TRBV4-1|NA|NA
TGCGCCAGCAGCCAAGTTCCCCCAGAAGGGGGACTTTTGGCCAAAAACATTCAGTACTTC
CASSQVPPEGGLLAKNIQYF
>TRBJ1-1|TRBV10-3|NA|NA
TGTGCCATCAGTGAGTCGATTCTTATGAACACTGAAGCTTTCTTT
CAISESILMNTEAFF
>TRBJ2-1|TRBV7-2|few|NA
TGTGCCAGCAGCCCCGTGTCCGGGCAGGGAAACAATGAGCAGTTCTTC
CASSPVSGQGNNEQFF
>TRBJ2-1|TRBV28|NA|NA
TGTGCCAGCAGTTCAACCAATAATCGCTCTGATCGGTTCTTC
CASSSTNNRSDRFF
>TRBJ2-3|TRBV7-3|NA|TRBD2
TGTGCCAGCGGACATGCCCCTGCGGGAGGGGGGACAGATACGCAGTATTTT
CASGHAPAGGGTDTQYF